A selection of T cell receptor beta chains follows, all from one sample in a study of T-cell reconstitution after alpha-beta-depleted transplantation in children. TCRdb reprocessed the PCR reads with MiXCR, giving one entry per CDR3 protein. Counted here are 400,000 to 550,000 distinct CDR3 sequences, 10% occurring once; the ten biggest clones make up around 2%. Specimen: PBMCs, collected before TCRalphabeta/CD19-depleted stem cell transplant. The receptors originated from a child aged 2-15 years with inherited bone marrow failure, due to receive a stem cell transplant. Both conserved end residues are part of each CDR3. Each record gives: D gene, V gene, J gene, clone size, CDR3 DNA, CDR3 protein. The D gene is left open where the match is weak. Some rows mark clone size as missing; the rest say once, few, many or name a class of expanded clone.

d_call: TRBD2
v_call: TRBV3-1
j_call: TRBJ2-2
clone_size: many
cdr3_nt: TGTGCCAGCAGCCAAGAAAGACTAGCGGGACCACCCGGGGAGCTGTTTTTT
cdr3_aa: CASSQERLAGPPGELFF

d_call: TRBD1
v_call: TRBV29-1
j_call: TRBJ1-5
clone_size: many
cdr3_nt: TGCAGCGTTGAACCCCACCCGACAGGGGGGCATCAGCCCCAGCATTTT
cdr3_aa: CSVEPHPTGGHQPQHF

d_call: -
v_call: TRBV7-2
j_call: TRBJ2-3
clone_size: many
cdr3_nt: TGTGCCAGCAGCTTGAGAACAGATACGCAGTATTTT
cdr3_aa: CASSLRTDTQYF

d_call: -
v_call: TRBV5-5
j_call: TRBJ2-2
clone_size: many
cdr3_nt: TGTGCCAGCAGCTTGGCCGAGAAGGCGCGGAACACCGGGGAGCTGTTTTTT
cdr3_aa: CASSLAEKARNTGELFF

d_call: TRBD2
v_call: TRBV27
j_call: TRBJ2-2
clone_size: few
cdr3_nt: TGTGCCAGCAGTCCTTATGTTAGCGGGGCCACCGGGGAGCTGTTTTTT
cdr3_aa: CASSPYVSGATGELFF

d_call: TRBD2
v_call: TRBV12-3/TRBV12-4
j_call: TRBJ2-7
clone_size: few
cdr3_nt: TGTGCCAGCAGTTCCACACTGGGACTAGCGGGAGTTAGCTCCTACGAGCAGTACTTC
cdr3_aa: CASSSTLGLAGVSSYEQYF

d_call: TRBD2
v_call: TRBV4-2
j_call: TRBJ2-5
clone_size: many
cdr3_nt: TGTGCCAGCAGCCAAGATTTGGCTAGCGGGAGGCTGGAGACCCAGTACTTC
cdr3_aa: CASSQDLASGRLETQYF

d_call: -
v_call: TRBV5-1
j_call: TRBJ2-5
clone_size: -
cdr3_nt: TGCGCCAGCAGCTTTCGTGGCCAAGGAGAGACCCAGTACTTC
cdr3_aa: CASSFRGQGETQYF

d_call: -
v_call: TRBV30
j_call: TRBJ1-2
clone_size: few
cdr3_nt: TGTGCCTGGGAGCAGAGACCTAACTATGGCTACACCTTC
cdr3_aa: CAWEQRPNYGYTF

d_call: -
v_call: TRBV5-1
j_call: TRBJ2-3
clone_size: many
cdr3_nt: TGCGCCAGCAGATTCGAAGGGATTCTGCATACGCAGTATTTT
cdr3_aa: CASRFEGILHTQYF

d_call: TRBD1
v_call: TRBV5-1
j_call: TRBJ2-5
clone_size: many
cdr3_nt: TGCGCCAGCAGCCGACAGGGGACCCAGTACTTC
cdr3_aa: CASSRQGTQYF

d_call: TRBD2
v_call: TRBV12-3/TRBV12-4
j_call: TRBJ2-7
clone_size: many
cdr3_nt: TGTGCCAGCAGCTGGAGCGGGAACTACGAGCAGTACTTC
cdr3_aa: CASSWSGNYEQYF

d_call: TRBD2
v_call: TRBV27
j_call: TRBJ2-5
clone_size: many
cdr3_nt: TGTGCCAGCAGTTCCGGGACTAGCGGGATCCAAGAGACCCAGTACTTC
cdr3_aa: CASSSGTSGIQETQYF

d_call: -
v_call: TRBV28
j_call: TRBJ2-7
clone_size: many
cdr3_nt: TGTGCCAGCTTTTCTCCTGGAGGCGGGGTATACGAGCAGTACTTC
cdr3_aa: CASFSPGGGVYEQYF

d_call: -
v_call: TRBV10-2
j_call: TRBJ2-7
clone_size: few
cdr3_nt: TGCGCCAGCAGTGAGGGGCCCCCGGAGCGGCGGACAACCTACGAGCAGTACTTC
cdr3_aa: CASSEGPPERRTTYEQYF

d_call: -
v_call: TRBV27
j_call: TRBJ2-1
clone_size: many
cdr3_nt: TGTGCCAGCAGTACCCGGGACGGAAGGTACAATGAGCAGTTCTTC
cdr3_aa: CASSTRDGRYNEQFF

d_call: -
v_call: TRBV11-2
j_call: TRBJ1-5
clone_size: many
cdr3_nt: TGTGCCAGCAGCTTAGGGCTGCTTCAGCCCCAGCATTTT
cdr3_aa: CASSLGLLQPQHF

d_call: TRBD2
v_call: TRBV15
j_call: TRBJ2-1
clone_size: few
cdr3_nt: TGTGCCACCAGCAGAGATTGGACTAGCGGGAGTAGCGAGCAGTTCTTC
cdr3_aa: CATSRDWTSGSSEQFF

d_call: -
v_call: TRBV27
j_call: TRBJ2-1
clone_size: -
cdr3_nt: TGTGCCAGCAGTTTATTGAATGTGGGCCTAGGGCAGTTCTTC
cdr3_aa: CASSLLNVGLGQFF

d_call: -
v_call: TRBV7-9
j_call: TRBJ1-1
clone_size: few
cdr3_nt: TGTGCCAGCAGCTATGACACAGTCAAGGCTTTCTTT
cdr3_aa: CASSYDTVKAFF

d_call: -
v_call: TRBV5-5
j_call: TRBJ2-7
clone_size: -
cdr3_nt: TGTGCCATGAGCCCCCCCGGGACATCCCCCGAGCAGTACTTC
cdr3_aa: CAMSPPGTSPEQYF

d_call: TRBD1
v_call: TRBV18
j_call: TRBJ2-1
clone_size: few
cdr3_nt: TGTGCCAGCTCACCCTATACAGGGGGAGGCGATGAGCAGTTCTTC
cdr3_aa: CASSPYTGGGDEQFF

d_call: -
v_call: TRBV5-1
j_call: TRBJ2-1
clone_size: many
cdr3_nt: TGCGCCAGCAGCTTGGCGGTGACCAGCTCCTACAATGAGCAGTTCTTC
cdr3_aa: CASSLAVTSSYNEQFF

d_call: -
v_call: TRBV28
j_call: TRBJ2-4
clone_size: many
cdr3_nt: TGTGCCAGCAGCTCATTCCTCCCAGGACCGGCCAAAAACATTCAGTACTTC
cdr3_aa: CASSSFLPGPAKNIQYF

d_call: -
v_call: TRBV29-1
j_call: TRBJ2-7
clone_size: -
cdr3_nt: TGCAGCGTCAACTCCGGTGGGGGTGACGAGCAGTACTTC
cdr3_aa: CSVNSGGGDEQYF

d_call: TRBD2
v_call: TRBV29-1
j_call: TRBJ2-7
clone_size: many
cdr3_nt: TGCAGCGGCACTAGCGGAGAGCCCTACGAGCAGTACTTC
cdr3_aa: CSGTSGEPYEQYF

d_call: -
v_call: TRBV20-1
j_call: TRBJ1-2
clone_size: -
cdr3_nt: TGCAGTGTCAGAGGGGGGCAGGACTATGGCTACACCTTC
cdr3_aa: CSVRGGQDYGYTF

d_call: TRBD1
v_call: TRBV28
j_call: TRBJ2-3
clone_size: -
cdr3_nt: TGTGCCAGCAGCCGGGGACAGGCCCCAGATACGCAGTATTTT
cdr3_aa: CASSRGQAPDTQYF

d_call: -
v_call: TRBV20-1
j_call: TRBJ2-1
clone_size: many
cdr3_nt: TGCAGTGCTAGAGTTATTACTGAGCAGTTCTTC
cdr3_aa: CSARVITEQFF

d_call: -
v_call: TRBV6-2/TRBV6-3
j_call: TRBJ2-1
clone_size: many
cdr3_nt: TGTGCCAGCCGCAAGGGGGGCTATGAGCAGTTCTTC
cdr3_aa: CASRKGGYEQFF